Included here is one T cell receptor (beta chain) sequence, with context. Its antigen is not known. Each sample gave at least 6.5 million isolated PBMCs. This entry is derived from a study of blood T cells in healthy people across ages. Together with a sample-barcoded 5' primer, a J-beta primer mix was included in a second PCR lasting roughly 6 to 12 cycles. A tag from a template-switch adaptor with 12 random nucleotides marked each cDNA molecule. TCRdb fed the 5' RACE reads into MiXCR, producing one record per CDR3 protein. The repertoire holds around 1.5 million distinct CDR3 sequences, with approximately 38% as singletons. Study conclusions and caveats: With donor CMV status unknown, expanded clonotype changes were possibly confounded. Calculation of diversity from one million T cells yielded estimates considered to be underestimates.

The CDR3 extends over 16 amino acids. V lost 0 bases and J lost 1, with 13 bases in between. The germline CDR1 and CDR2 sequences are SGDLS and YYNGEE. The origin of this receptor is a woman between 18 and 30 years old in good health. V is TRBV9 and J is TRBJ1-1; D not certain. What was sequenced was blood. This CDR3 is CASSVEARRANTEAFF. In nucleotides, the CDR3 is TGTGCCAGCAGCGTAGAGGCGAGGCGGGCGAACACTGAAGCTTTCTTT.